The clone carrying this T cell receptor beta chain was recorded many times. The sample is drawn from a study of early T cells in non-severe SARS-CoV-2 infection. Germline assignment: CDR1 SGHRS and CDR2 YFSETQ. The CDR3 is 15 residues long. V lost 0 bases and J lost 4, with 13 bases in between. Via MiXCR, TCRdb re-called the 5' RACE reads, giving one row per CDR3 protein. The repertoire holds approximately 77,000 distinct CDR3 sequences, more than 4% seen once, with about 7% in the top ten. The chain carries TRBV5-1 and TRBJ1-1; weak D call: TRBD1 (6 bases). This sample comprised whole blood, obtained at baseline. The clonotype was recovered from an adult who was a healthcare worker with PCR-confirmed SARS-CoV-2 infection or an uninfected control (not recorded which). Written as DNA, the CDR3 is TGCGCCAGCAGCTTGGAGGCGGCAGGGGCCACTGAAGCTTTCTTT. As protein: CASSLEAAGATEAFF.